These T cell receptor beta chains were read from a single sample in a study of T cells after yellow fever vaccination. One entry per CDR3 protein results from TCRdb running MiXCR on the 5' RACE reads. Of about 400,000 distinct CDR3 sequences detected, around 6.5% appear once; the ten largest clones hold 15%. The material sequenced was PBMCs, taken 5 days after the yellow fever booster vaccination. The receptors were gathered from a man aged 30-40 years who received the YFV17D yellow fever vaccine. CDR3s include the opening cysteine and the closing phenylalanine or tryptophan. D genes are given only for firm matches. For some rows the clone size is stated as once, few or many, or as a class when expanded; others skip it.

>TRBJ2-3|TRBV9|TRBD2|many
TGTGCCAGCAGCACCGGGACTAGCGGAACAGATACGCAGTATTTT
CASSTGTSGTDTQYF
>TRBJ1-6|TRBV11-2|.|.
TGTGCCAGCAGCTTACTCGGGGACAATTCACCCCTCCACTTT
CASSLLGDNSPLHF
>TRBJ2-4|TRBV6-6|TRBD1|many
TGTGCCATCATGGGGACAGGGGAAAACATTCAGTACTTC
CAIMGTGENIQYF
>TRBJ2-6|TRBV29-1|.|few
TGCAGCGTCAGAGACGGGGCCAACGTCCTGACTTTC
CSVRDGANVLTF
>TRBJ1-5|TRBV19|TRBD1|few
TGTGCCAGTACCAGATCTTTGGGACAGGGAAGCAATCAGCCCCAGCATTTT
CASTRSLGQGSNQPQHF
>TRBJ2-1|TRBV20-1|.|.
TGCAGTGCTACTATGACCTGGCTCCCTCACAATGAGCAGTTCTTC
CSATMTWLPHNEQFF
>TRBJ2-4|TRBV12-3/TRBV12-4|.|many
TGTGCCAGCAGTTCAGGCCCCGCCAAAAACATTCAGTACTTC
CASSSGPAKNIQYF
>TRBJ2-3|TRBV4-3|.|few
TGCGCCAGCAGCCCCAGAGCAGAGACTAGTGGGCCAGATACGCAGTATTTT
CASSPRAETSGPDTQYF
>TRBJ2-3|TRBV20-1|.|.
TGCAGTGCTAGTAAAGGGGGGCTTAGCACAGATACGCAGTATTTT
CSASKGGLSTDTQYF
>TRBJ2-2|TRBV19|.|few
TGTGCGAGTAGGGGCAGCGTGAACACCGGGGAGCTGTTTTTT
CASRGSVNTGELFF
>TRBJ1-6|TRBV5-5|.|.
TGTGCCAGCAGCTTTGAGTCCTATAATTCACCCCTCCACTTT
CASSFESYNSPLHF
>TRBJ1-2|TRBV20-1|.|.
TGCAGTGCTTGGACCGCTTATGGCTACACCTTC
CSAWTAYGYTF
>TRBJ2-7|TRBV7-2|TRBD2|.
TGTGCCAGCAGCTGGGCGTCGGGAGGGCCCGTCGAGCAGTACTTC
CASSWASGGPVEQYF
>TRBJ2-7|TRBV6-2/TRBV6-3|.|few
TGTGCCAGCTTTAATCCGACATTGGGCTCCTACGAGCAGTACTTC
CASFNPTLGSYEQYF
>TRBJ2-2|TRBV12-3/TRBV12-4|.|many
TGTGCCAGCAGCCCGAGTGTTGGAGGGGAGCTGTTTTTT
CASSPSVGGELFF